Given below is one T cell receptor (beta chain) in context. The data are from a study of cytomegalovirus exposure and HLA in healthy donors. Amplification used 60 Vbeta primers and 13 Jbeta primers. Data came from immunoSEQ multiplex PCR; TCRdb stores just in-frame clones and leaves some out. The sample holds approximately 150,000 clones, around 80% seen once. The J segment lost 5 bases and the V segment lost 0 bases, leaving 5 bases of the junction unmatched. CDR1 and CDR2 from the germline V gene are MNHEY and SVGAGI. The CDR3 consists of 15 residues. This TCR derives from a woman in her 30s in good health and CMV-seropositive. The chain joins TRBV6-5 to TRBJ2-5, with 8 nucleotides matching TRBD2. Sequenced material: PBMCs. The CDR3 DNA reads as TGTGCCAGCAGTTACTCGCGGGGGGCGTGGGAGACCCAGTACTTC. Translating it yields CASSYSRGAWETQYF.